The 10 T cell receptor beta chains in this list originate from one sample, sequenced in a study of kidney transplant recipient with SARS-CoV-2 infection. TCRdb used MiXCR to reprocess the reads, holding one entry per CDR3 protein. The sample has 200,000 to 300,000 distinct CDR3 sequences, under 30% seen once. Sequencing was performed on a blood sample, taken at baseline and between days 110 and 120 from a kidney transplant recipient. The receptors here all came from a male patient aged 25 to 39 who had COVID-19 and was a kidney transplant recipient. The graft donor may be the source of some T cells.

This clonotype appeared many times. This chain uses TRBV5-5 with TRBJ1-2; D unresolved. This CDR3 contains 16 residues. Trimming stripped 6 bases from V and 4 bases from J, with 22 bases between. Germline CDR1 reads SGHKS; CDR2 reads YYEKEE (reference sequence). The DNA for the CDR3 is TGTGCCAGCACTGGGTTTGTCTCGCGAAAGACCTATGGCTACACCTTC. Residues: CASTGFVSRKTYGYTF.

Concerning this clonotype itself: This may arise from a read error, as a much more abundant clone is one base away. The CDR3 region has the DNA TGTGCCACCGGTCAACAGGGGTCAGGGCAGCCCCAGCATTTT. Translated, it gives CATGQQGSGQPQHF. J is TRBJ1-5 and V is TRBV24-1, with 7 bases matching TRBD1. Unmatched junction bases numbered 11, after V lost 9 bases and J lost 7 bases. The CDR3 has 14 amino acids. The germline gives CDR1 KGHDR, CDR2 SFDVKD.

Written as DNA, the CDR3 is TGTGCCAGCAGTAGTTACCGCGTATTTACAAGTCGGGCCAACGTCCTGACTTTC. It encodes CASSSYRVFTSRANVLTF. V and J are TRBV6-7 and TRBJ2-6, with D unclear. TRBV6-7 is marked as an open reading frame, function uncertain. This CDR3 region has 18 residues. The V end lost 5 bases, the J end lost 5 bases, and 22 bases lay between the germline ends.

This clonotype was seen once. A single base separates this from a much larger clone, so it may be a read error. This sequence joins TRBV5-8 and TRBJ1-5; D uncertain. This CDR3 spans 15 amino acids. Germline loops: CDR1 SGHTS, CDR2 YDEGEE. The CDR3 spells CASSLMTLGNQPQRF. Written as DNA, the CDR3 is TGTGCCAGCAGCCTCATGACACTTGGCAATCAGCCCCAGCGTTTT. The full variable domain, rest sourced from reference TRBV5-8 and TRBJ1-5, is EAGVTQSPTHLIKTRGQQATLRCSPISGHTSVYWYQQALGLGLQFLLWYDEGEERNRGNFPPRFSGRQFPNYSSELNVNALELEDSALYLCASSLMTLGNQPQRFGDGTRLSIL.

There are many counts of this clonotype. This sequence joins TRBV18 and TRBJ2-7, with 7 bases lining up with TRBD1. The CDR3 has 14 amino acids. The germline gives CDR1 KGHSH, CDR2 LQKENI. V lost 3 bases and J lost 4; bases outside the gene matches: 6. The CDR3 sequence is CASSPTGFGYEQYF. The CDR3 bases are TGTGCCAGCTCACCGACAGGGTTCGGGTACGAGCAGTACTTC.

With regard to this clonotype: The CDR3 ends on some other residue instead of the conserved phenylalanine or tryptophan, so this is likely a read error. No DNA is shown, since the ends of the CDR3 on it are uncertain; the CDR3 is the one TCRdb lists. The V call is TRBV9, the J call TRBJ1-5. In germline, CDR1 is SGDLS, CDR2 YYNGEE. Ends included, the CDR3 has 15 residues. This CDR3 is CASSGAGEDKQPQKL.

This clonotype was recorded at least ten times. The chain joins TRBV23-1 to TRBJ2-1; D is possibly TRBD2 (6 bases). TRBV23-1 is an ORF, and what it does is uncertain. There are 16 residues in the CDR3. The germline V and J ends were trimmed by 4 bases and 0 bases, with 13 bases remaining between them. The CDR3 reads CASSPSRGSSYNEQFF. In DNA, the CDR3 is TGCGCCAGCAGTCCCTCTCGGGGGAGCTCCTACAATGAGCAGTTCTTC.

This clonotype was seen many times. The chain uses TRBV12-3 or TRBV12-4 and TRBJ1-2; D is undetermined. Between the trimmed V and J ends, which lost 5 bases and 4 bases, there was a span of 23 bases. CDR3 length: 17 residues. The CDR3 nucleotides read TGTGCCAGCAGTAGGAGAGCCAGCTTCCGAAAGACCTATGGCTACACCTTC. This sequence encodes CASSRRASFRKTYGYTF.

This sequence joins TRBV5-8 and TRBJ1-4, with D unclear. The germline V and J ends were trimmed by 0 bases and 2 bases, with 11 bases remaining between them. This CDR3 region has 16 residues. CDR1 is SGHTS and CDR2 is YDEGEE in the germline V gene. The CDR3 nucleotides read TGTGCCAGCAGCTTGGGGTATACAAGGACTAATGAAAAACTGTTTTTT. Translated: CASSLGYTRTNEKLFF.

This clonotype was picked up many times. The V and J genes are TRBV7-2 and TRBJ1-2; D ambiguous. V lost 5 bases, J lost 4 bases, and 23 bases lay in between. The germline gives CDR1 SGHTA, CDR2 FQGNSA. This CDR3 has 17 residues. The CDR3 reads CASSDPVRDGKTYGYTF. In nucleotides, the CDR3 is TGTGCCAGCAGCGATCCAGTCAGAGACGGAAAGACCTATGGCTACACCTTC. Based on the CDR3 plus reference TRBV7-2 and TRBJ1-2, the full variable domain is GAGVSQSPSNKVTEKGKDVELRCDPISGHTALYWYRQSLGQGLEFLIYFQGNSAPDKSGLPSDRFSAERTGGSVSTLTIQRTQQEDSAVYLCASSDPVRDGKTYGYTFGSGTRLTVV.